This T cell receptor beta chain was retrieved from a study of T cell responses to AZD1222 COVID-19 vaccine. The CDR3 consists of 18 residues. With 4 bases removed from V and 1 base from J, the gap between germline ends came to 20 bases. Germline V CDR1 and CDR2: MDHEN, SYDVKM. Measured with immunoSEQ multiplex PCR; TCRdb has only the in-frame clones, and not every one. Of roughly 120,000 clones in the sample, about nine tenths were seen once. The rearrangement joins TRBV28 to TRBJ1-5; D possibly corresponds to TRBD1 (6 bases). The source material was peripheral blood, sampled 28 days after the second AZD1222 dose. This clonotype was obtained from an adult who received the AZD1222 COVID-19 vaccine. This CDR3 is CASSSYPGRGQSNQPQHF. The DNA for the CDR3 is TGTGCCAGCAGTTCCTACCCGGGGAGGGGACAAAGCAATCAGCCCCAGCATTTT.